This TCR beta chain was documented in a study of Ad26.COV2.S vaccination and SARS-CoV-2 variants. For the study at large: Administration of Ad26.COV2.S was intramuscular, either once or twice 56 days apart.

The treatment here: approximately 18 received Ad26.COV2.S at low or high dose, single or two shots; 5 received placebo; per-sample allocation not given. Samples analyzed were those drawn on day 63 after the first vaccine or placebo injection. Data came from immunoSEQ multiplex PCR; TCRdb stores just in-frame clones and leaves some out. There are 510,000 or so clones in the sample; 87% occur only once, and 9.5% to 15% lies in the top ten. CDR3 length: 13 amino acids. V gave up 5 bases and J gave up 6 bases; unmatched junction bases: 6. CDR1 is MNHEY, CDR2 SVGEGT, per germline. The rearrangement uses TRBV6-2 or TRBV6-3 and TRBJ1-2, with 7 positions matching TRBD1. This specimen was peripheral blood, taken in a trial of Ad26.COV2.S vaccine versus placebo. The clonotype was recovered from a person aged 18-60 years who received the Ad26.COV2.S COVID-19 vaccine or a placebo. The CDR3 nucleotides read TGTGCCAGCAGTCACGGGACAGCGAATGGCTACACCTTC. Amino acid sequence: CASSHGTANGYTF.